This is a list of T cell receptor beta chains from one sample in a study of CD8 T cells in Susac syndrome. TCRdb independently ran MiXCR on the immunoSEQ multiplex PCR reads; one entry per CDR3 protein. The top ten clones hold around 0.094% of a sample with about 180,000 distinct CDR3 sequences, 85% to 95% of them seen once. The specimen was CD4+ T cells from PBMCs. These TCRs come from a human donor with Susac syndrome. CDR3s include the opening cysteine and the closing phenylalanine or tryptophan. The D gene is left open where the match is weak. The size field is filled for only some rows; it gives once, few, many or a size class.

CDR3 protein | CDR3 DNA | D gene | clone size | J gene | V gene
CASSLARAADTQYF | TGCGCCAGCAGCTTGGCGCGGGCGGCAGATACGCAGTATTTT | NA | NA | TRBJ2-3 | TRBV5-1
CSASNDRGDDQPQHF | TGCAGTGCTAGCAACGACAGGGGTGACGATCAGCCCCAGCATTTT | TRBD1 | NA | TRBJ1-5 | TRBV20-1
CASSLVGGPREQFF | TGTGCCAGCAGTTTGGTGGGGGGGCCTCGGGAGCAGTTCTTC | NA | NA | TRBJ2-1 | TRBV27
CASSSNTLNTGELFF | TGCGCCAGCAGCTCAAACACACTGAACACCGGGGAGCTGTTTTTT | NA | NA | TRBJ2-2 | TRBV5-1
CASSQDFRGEQFF | TGTGCCAGCAGTCAGGACTTCCGGGGGGAGCAGTTCTTC | NA | NA | TRBJ2-1 | TRBV2
CASSRVRSGDTQYF | TGTGCCAGCAGCCGGGTGAGGTCCGGAGATACGCAGTATTTT | NA | NA | TRBJ2-3 | TRBV4-2
CASSQVFSGNTIYF | TGTGCCAGCAGCCAAGTCTTCTCTGGAAACACCATATATTTT | NA | NA | TRBJ1-3 | TRBV4-2
CASSAGSYQETQYF | TGTGCCAGCAGCGCCGGGTCTTACCAAGAGACCCAGTACTTC | NA | NA | TRBJ2-5 | TRBV7-2
CASSSPTDRNYNEQFF | TGTGCCAGCAGTTCCCCCACGGACAGAAATTACAATGAGCAGTTCTTC | NA | NA | TRBJ2-1 | TRBV28
CSARDPGANQPQHF | TGCAGTGCTAGAGATCCAGGGGCGAATCAGCCCCAGCATTTT | NA | NA | TRBJ1-5 | TRBV20-1
CASSPGTLSYEQYF | TGTGCCAGCTCACCAGGGACCCTCTCCTACGAGCAGTACTTC | NA | NA | TRBJ2-7 | TRBV18
CASSPSTGHSEAFF | TGTGCCAGCAGCCCCTCCACAGGGCATAGTGAAGCTTTCTTT | NA | NA | TRBJ1-1 | TRBV7-8
CSVVVDTEAFF | TGCAGCGTTGTGGTAGACACTGAAGCTTTCTTT | NA | NA | TRBJ1-1 | TRBV29-1
CASSPRSLNEGDTQYF | TGCGCCAGCAGCCCGCGGTCGCTTAATGAGGGGGATACGCAGTATTTT | NA | NA | TRBJ2-3 | TRBV4-3
CATGTGAGETQYF | TGTGCCACAGGGACAGGGGCCGGGGAGACCCAGTACTTC | TRBD1 | NA | TRBJ2-5 | TRBV4-2
CSVGTLSYEQYF | TGCAGCGTAGGGACACTTTCCTACGAGCAGTACTTC | NA | once | TRBJ2-7 | TRBV29-1
CAWIGPKGGYTF | TGTGCCTGGATTGGTCCAAAGGGGGGCTACACCTTC | NA | NA | TRBJ1-2 | TRBV30
CASSPRAGAGYNEQFF | TGTGCCAGCAGCCCCCGAGCGGGAGCGGGCTACAATGAGCAGTTCTTC | TRBD2 | NA | TRBJ2-1 | TRBV9
CATSTVGTASNQPQHF | TGTGCCACCAGCACAGTTGGGACAGCTAGCAATCAGCCCCAGCATTTT | TRBD1 | NA | TRBJ1-5 | TRBV15
CASSQDWGGELFF | TGTGCCAGCAGCCAAGATTGGGGAGGGGAGCTGTTTTTT | NA | NA | TRBJ2-2 | TRBV3-1
CASSLDVTGVNEQFF | TGTGCCAGCAGCTTAGACGTGACAGGGGTCAATGAGCAGTTCTTC | TRBD1 | NA | TRBJ2-1 | TRBV7-2
CATSEEGYGYTF | TGTGCCACCAGTGAGGAAGGCTATGGCTACACCTTC | NA | NA | TRBJ1-2 | TRBV24-1